Listed here are 11 T cell receptor beta chains from one sample, sequenced in a study of T cells in Graves' hyperthyroidism and ophthalmopathy. Amplification of TCR beta CDR3 regions used RNA as the template. During a first-round RT-PCR of the TCR CDR3, the HTBI primer set was used. In TCRdb, the multiplex PCR reads were re-called with MiXCR into one record per CDR3 protein. This table has more than 550,000 distinct CDR3 sequences, approximately 15% appearing once. Sequencing was done on a sample of blood. The receptors originated from a man between 45 and 60 years old with Graves' hyperthyroidism.

The chain is built from TRBV12-3 or TRBV12-4 and TRBJ2-5, with 8 bases fitting TRBD1. The CDR3 totals 17 residues. The V and J ends lost 0 bases and 2 bases, in that order; junction bases with no gene match: 8. CDR3 DNA sequence: TGTGCCAGCAGTTTAGCCCGACAGGGGTGGTGGCAAGAGACCCAGTACTTC. This translates into CASSLARQGWWQETQYF.

This clonotype was counted at least ten times. This rearrangement joins TRBV28 to TRBJ2-5, with D tentatively TRBD1 or TRBD2 (6 bases each). Germline V gene sequence: CDR1 MDHEN, CDR2 SYDVKM. The V gene lost 5 bases and the J gene lost 5 bases, with 18 bases spanning the gap. The CDR3 length is 15 residues. The CDR3 region is CASSRGDGVGETQYF. The CDR3 DNA is TGTGCCAGCAGTAGGGGGGACGGCGTAGGGGAGACCCAGTACTTC.

This clonotype was found many times. The CDR3 protein is CASSLMGGSNQPQHF. Written as DNA, the CDR3 is TGTGCCAGCAGTTTAATGGGTGGGAGCAATCAGCCCCAGCATTTT. The rearrangement joins TRBV12-3 or TRBV12-4 to TRBJ1-5; D not certain. V was clipped by 2 bases and J by 1 base, with 9 bases between them. This CDR3 is built from 15 residues.

The table lists this clonotype with many counts. The gene calls are TRBV7-9 and TRBJ2-5; no reliable D call. V dropped 3 bases and J dropped 4 bases, with 9 bases sitting between them. Looked up from germline, CDR1 is SEHNR and CDR2 is FQNEAQ (reference sequence). The CDR3 has 13 residues. The CDR3 DNA reads as TGTGCCAGCAGCTTCCCTATGGTAGAGACCCAGTACTTC. This encodes CASSFPMVETQYF.

This clonotype came up a few times. The chain employs TRBV7-9 and TRBJ1-2, with 9 bases matching TRBD1. This CDR3 comprises 15 residues. V was pared by 1 base and J by 5 bases, with 5 bases of the junction left unmatched. Germline CDR1 reads SEHNR; CDR2 reads FQNEAQ (reference sequence). The CDR3 sequence: CASSLGTGQGYGYTF. CDR3 DNA: TGTGCCAGCAGCTTAGGTACGGGACAGGGATATGGCTACACCTTC.

This clonotype was recorded at least ten times. The rearrangement joins TRBV6-1 to TRBJ2-6; no clear D. Germline CDR1 and CDR2: MNHNS and SASEGT. The CDR3 has 13 residues. V lost 8 bases, J lost 2 bases, and 7 bases lay in between. In DNA form, the CDR3 reads TGTGCCAGCTCGGGTGCTGGGGCCAACGTCCTGACTTTC. Amino acid sequence: CASSGAGANVLTF.

The V gene is TRBV18, the J gene TRBJ2-2; 8 positions agree with TRBD2. V trimming: 4 bases; J trimming: 4 bases; junction bases outside the gene matches: 8. This CDR3 is built from 16 residues. CDR1 KGHSH and CDR2 LQKENI come from the germline V gene. CDR3 loop: CASSQRETSTTGELFF. The DNA for the CDR3 is TGTGCCAGCTCACAGCGGGAGACCTCTACCACCGGGGAGCTGTTTTTT.

The sample holds a few counts of this clonotype. The chain couples TRBV9 to TRBJ2-3; TRBD1 matches at 8 bases. The germline V gene encodes CDR1 SGDLS and CDR2 YYNGEE. V trimming: 2 bases; J trimming: 2 bases; junction bases outside the gene matches: 4. The CDR3 has 15 residues. CDR3 sequence reads: CASSVWDRLTDTQYF. The DNA for the CDR3 is TGTGCCAGCAGCGTGTGGGACAGGCTCACAGATACGCAGTATTTT.

Ten or more counts support this clonotype. J is TRBJ2-7 and V is TRBV5-1; TRBD2 might be the D (5 bases). This CDR3 has 14 amino acids. CDR1 is SGHRS, CDR2 YFSETQ, per germline. V lost 2 bases to trimming and J lost 3 bases, with 12 bases between them. DNA for the CDR3: TGCGCCAGCAGCTTCTCCCATAGCGACTACGAGCAGTACTTC. Residues: CASSFSHSDYEQYF.

This clonotype appeared many times. The V call is TRBV9, the J call TRBJ2-7, with D unresolved. This CDR3 contains 13 residues. Deletions cut 0 bases from V and 6 bases from J, with 10 bases between. Germline loops: CDR1 SGDLS, CDR2 YYNGEE. CDR3 loop: CASSVAPGSEQYF. DNA of the CDR3: TGTGCCAGCAGCGTAGCCCCGGGCTCCGAGCAGTACTTC. The full variable domain, rest sourced from reference TRBV9 and TRBJ2-7, is DSGVTQTPKHLITATGQRVTLRCSPRSGDLSVYWYQQSLDQGLQFLIQYYNGEERAKGNILERFSAQQFPDLHSELNLSSLELGDSALYFCASSVAPGSEQYFGPGTRLTVT.

This clonotype appeared many times. This chain connects TRBV27 to TRBJ2-3; D possibly corresponds to TRBD1 (6 bases). Germline V gene sequence: CDR1 MNHEY, CDR2 SMNVEV (reference sequence). Trimming left V 3 bases short and J 4 bases short, with 14 bases between. This CDR3 comprises 15 residues. The DNA for the CDR3 is TGTGCCAGCAGTTTTTTACAGGGAATGGCAGATACGCAGTATTTT. It yields the protein CASSFLQGMADTQYF.